Detailed here is one TCR beta chain. CDR1 LNHDA and CDR2 SQIVND come from the germline V gene (reference sequence). J was trimmed by 4 bases and V by 10 bases; bases with no gene match: 5. The CDR3 runs to 12 residues. Sequencing was performed with immunoSEQ multiplex PCR; in TCRdb, only in-frame clones are kept and a portion is missing. The profile shows roughly 280,000 clones, approximately 90% of them singletons. The sample comes from a study of blood T cell repertoires in COVID-19. This TCR was sampled from a man aged 35 to 55 who had been exposed to COVID-19. The specimen was PBMCs or T cells enriched from blood (not recorded which). The chain joins TRBV19 to TRBJ2-5; 8 nucleotides agree with TRBD2. The DNA for the CDR3 is TGTGCCACGGTCGGGGGGGGAGAGACCCAGTACTTC. It codes for CATVGGGETQYF.